These 8 T cell receptor beta chains originate from one sample sequenced in a study of T cell responses to AZD1222 COVID-19 vaccine (dated by TCRdb to about 2021). Library preparation employed the immunoSEQ multiplex PCR assay. Drawn from immuneACCESS, this table holds only the in-frame rearrangements with V and J called that TCRdb kept. Clones are partly lost; checked studies trace under half to an unresolved V gene and leave the rest unexplained. The sample table holds 180,000 or so clones, of which about 92% were seen once. The top ten clones comprise 2.6% of the sample. The time point label of this sample denotes: baseline before first vaccination. The sample was peripheral blood, taken on day 0 of AZD1222 vaccination. The receptors were gathered from an adult in good health.

V gene TRBV2 combines with J gene TRBJ2-1; 10 bases fit TRBD2. The CDR3 runs to 15 residues. Per germline, CDR1 SNHLY and CDR2 FYNNEI. J gave up 0 bases and V 8 bases, and 4 bases lay outside the gene matches. The CDR3 is CASGLADFSYNEQFF. CDR3 in DNA: TGTGCCAGCGGACTAGCGGACTTCTCCTACAATGAGCAGTTCTTC.

This rearrangement joins TRBV29-1 to TRBJ2-5; TRBD2 matches at 10 bases. The V segment lost 1 base and the J segment 5 bases; nucleotides outside the gene matches: 7. There are 15 residues in the CDR3. Per germline, CDR1 SQVTM and CDR2 ANQGSEA. CDR3 in amino acids: CSVEGRLAGVETQYF. DNA for the CDR3: TGCAGCGTTGAAGGGCGCCTAGCGGGAGTCGAGACCCAGTACTTC. The full variable domain, with the rest looked up from reference TRBV29-1 and TRBJ2-5, is SAVISQKPSRDICQRGTSLTIQCQVDSQVTMMFWYRQQPGQSLTLIATANQGSEATYESGFVIDKFPISRPNLTFSTLTVSNMSPEDSSIYLCSVEGRLAGVETQYFGPGTRLLVL.

The CDR3 loop is CASSMTSGHYEQYF. CDR3 in DNA: TGTGCCAGTAGTATGACTAGCGGACACTACGAGCAGTACTTC. The chain carries TRBV19 and TRBJ2-7; 9 bases map to TRBD2. CDR3 length equals 14 residues. V was clipped by 3 bases and J by 3 bases; unmatched bases: 3. CDR1 LNHDA and CDR2 SQIVND come from the germline V gene (reference sequence).

The J gene is TRBJ1-5, the V gene TRBV11-2; 8 positions agree with TRBD1. The V and J ends lost 2 bases and 6 bases, in that order; junction bases with no gene match: 3. The V gene's germline CDR1 is SGHAT and CDR2 FQNNGV. There are 14 residues in the CDR3. In nucleotides, the CDR3 is TGTGCCAGCAGCTTATCAGGGGGCTCTCAGCCCCAGCATTTT. Protein: CASSLSGGSQPQHF.

The V gene is TRBV2, the J gene TRBJ2-7; 10 bases are a match to TRBD2. Trimming took 7 bases from V and 3 from J; bases not matched to a gene: 9. The CDR3 is made up of 15 amino acids. Germline loops: CDR1 SNHLY, CDR2 FYNNEI. The CDR3 nucleotides read TGTGCCAGCACCCGAGGGGCTAGCGGGAGCTACGAGCAGTACTTC. Its protein is CASTRGASGSYEQYF.

The chain uses TRBV5-4 and TRBJ2-1; D possibly uses TRBD1 or TRBD2 (6 bases each). Trimming left V 9 bases short and J 4 bases short, with 17 bases between. Germline V gives CDR1 SGHNT, CDR2 YYREEE (reference sequence). The CDR3 consists of 14 residues. The CDR3 reads CATTRGVGYNEQFF. CDR3 in DNA: TGTGCCACCACTAGGGGGGTTGGTTACAATGAGCAGTTCTTC.

The chain couples TRBV18 to TRBJ1-1; D gene unclear. This CDR3 spans 17 amino acids. CDR1 and CDR2 (germline): KGHSH, LQKENI. V was shortened by 1 base and J by 5 bases, with 20 bases between the two germline ends. Here the CDR3 reads CASSPRLIGEEWTEAFF. CDR3 nucleotides: TGTGCCAGCTCACCACGCCTTATTGGCGAGGAGTGGACTGAAGCTTTCTTT.

This chain uses TRBV18 with TRBJ1-5; D unclear. Germline values: CDR1 KGHSH, CDR2 LQKENI. Trimming removed 2 bases from V and 5 bases from J, with 10 bases in between. The CDR3 is 14 residues long. The CDR3 sequence: CASSPGSVDQPQHF. The CDR3, as DNA: TGTGCCAGCTCACCAGGCTCGGTAGATCAGCCCCAGCATTTT. The full variable domain, rest sourced from reference TRBV18 and TRBJ1-5, is NAGVMQNPRHLVRRRGQEARLRCSPMKGHSHVYWYRQLPEEGLKFMVYLQKENIIDESGMPKERFSAEFPKEGPSILRIQQVVRGDSAAYFCASSPGSVDQPQHFGDGTRLSIL.